The T cell receptor (beta chain) described here comes from a study of cytomegalovirus exposure and HLA in healthy donors. The data were produced by immunoSEQ multiplex PCR, yet TCRdb's version contains in-frame clones alone and is incomplete. Among 55,000 to 80,000 clones, more than 85% were seen once, and the ten largest hold over 6%. This CDR3 has 15 amino acids. Per germline, CDR1 LGHNA and CDR2 YNFKEQ. Trimming left V 4 bases short and J 7 bases short, with 20 bases between. Worth noting for this clone: Its specificity is unknown.

Whole-study findings and limits: The classifier, whose performance was assessed in both the original and validation cohorts, reportedly diagnosed cytomegalovirus status with high specificity and sensitivity. In vitro data verified a few CMV-associated chains as specific for CMV antigens. Subsequent analysis found a tendency for first-cohort TCR clusters to co-occur within the roughly 130 validation repertoires. The study flagged some 170 TCR beta chains as cytomegalovirus-associated.

The chain combines TRBV4-2 with TRBJ2-7; tentative D call: TRBD1 (7 bases). Source material: PBMCs. This receptor was obtained from a woman aged 18 to 35 in good health and CMV-seropositive. CDR3 loop: CASSPRGTAAEEQYF. Here the CDR3 DNA reads TGTGCCAGCAGCCCTCGCGGGACAGCCGCTGAAGAGCAGTACTTC.